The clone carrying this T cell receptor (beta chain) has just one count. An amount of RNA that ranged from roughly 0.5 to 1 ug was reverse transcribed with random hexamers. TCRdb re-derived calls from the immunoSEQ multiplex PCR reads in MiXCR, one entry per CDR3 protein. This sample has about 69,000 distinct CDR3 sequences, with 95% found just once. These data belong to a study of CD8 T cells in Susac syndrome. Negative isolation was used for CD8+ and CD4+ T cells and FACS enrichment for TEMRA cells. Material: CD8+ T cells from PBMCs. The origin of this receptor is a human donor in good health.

The CDR3: CSALAGGPFYEQYF. The CDR3 bases are TGCAGCGCCTTGGCCGGCGGCCCTTTCTACGAGCAGTACTTC. This chain connects TRBV29-1 to TRBJ2-7; D remains ambiguous. V lost 7 bases, J lost 3 bases, and 19 bases lay in between. Germline V lookup: CDR1 SQVTM, CDR2 ANQGSEA. The CDR3 length is 14 residues.